This T cell receptor beta chain appears in the sequencing data of a study of T cell responses to AZD1222 COVID-19 vaccine. Study outcomes and limitations: Within unmutated variant regions lay the reported targets of nearly half of spike-specific TCRs. Only six or seven AZD1222 recipients tested seropositive at baseline. CD4 TCRs covered the whole spike, strongest at regions 160-218 and 743-854.

Germline values: CDR1 MNHNS, CDR2 SASEGT. Trimming took 1 base from V and 6 from J, leaving 9 bases between them. This CDR3 has 14 residues. On this clone: Its antigen remains unidentified.

Sequencing was performed with immunoSEQ multiplex PCR; in TCRdb, only in-frame clones are kept and a portion is missing. This table holds 100,000 to 150,000 clones, around 83% found once. Sequencing was performed on peripheral blood, taken on day 0 of AZD1222 vaccination. The receptor comes from an adult in good health. This chain connects TRBV6-1 to TRBJ1-4; D gene ambiguous. The CDR3 reads CASSEEWQDEKLFF. CDR3 coding DNA: TGTGCCAGCAGTGAAGAGTGGCAGGATGAAAAACTGTTTTTT.